This TCR beta chain was observed in a study of a mutant IDH1 vaccine in newly diagnosed glioma. Study-level background: Before enrollment, the patients had been treated with radiotherapy alone, temozolomide alone, or both together. Most of them had received both.

Study-level points and caveats: Of all patients, around 94% showed vaccine-induced immune responses.

CDR1 SNHLY and CDR2 FYNNEI come from the germline V gene. The CDR3 is 12 residues long. V lost 7 bases to trimming and J lost 2 bases, with 8 bases between them. In regard to this clone: The antigen is unknown.

Libraries were prepared by immunoSEQ multiplex PCR; TCRdb keeps only in-frame clonotypes and omits some of them. The repertoire holds approximately 58,000 clones, with 80% to 85% as singletons. Time point specified: week 47, end of study. Vaccinated patients received 300 ug of mutant IDH1 20-mer peptide per dose, with topical imiquimod. Here the sequenced sample was PBMCs, taken from a glioma patient whose treatment included an IDH1 peptide vaccine. The chain employs TRBV2 and TRBJ2-5, with TRBD1 as a possible D gene (6 bases). The origin of this receptor is a man between 25 and 39 years old with glioma. The CDR3 DNA follows: TGTGCCAGCACTAGGGGGCAAGAGACCCAGTACTTC. Translating gives CASTRGQETQYF. Supplemented by reference TRBV2 and TRBJ2-5, the full variable domain reads EPEVTQTPSHQVTQMGQEVILRCVPISNHLYFYWYRQILGQKVEFLVSFYNNEISEKSEIFDDQFSVERPDGSNFTLKIRSTKLEDSAMYFCASTRGQETQYFGPGTRLLVL.